One sample yielded the 12 T cell receptor beta chains listed below, sequenced in a study of blood T cells in healthy people across ages. Through a sample-barcoded 5' primer and a J-beta primer mix, a second PCR was run for roughly 6 to 12 cycles. TCRdb re-called the 5' RACE reads through MiXCR, storing one row per CDR3 protein. This sample yields about 970,000 distinct CDR3 sequences, of which 45% to 60% are seen a single time; roughly a fifth belongs to the top ten. The material sequenced was blood. Every receptor here comes from a woman aged 60-75 years in good health.

There are many counts of this clonotype. In DNA form, the CDR3 reads TGTGCCAGCTCACCTCAGGGTTTGTCTGGGGCCAACGTCCTGACTTTC. This gives the protein CASSPQGLSGANVLTF. The genes are TRBV18 and TRBJ2-6; D perhaps matches TRBD1 (5 bases). V lost 3 bases to trimming and J lost 1 base, with 10 bases between them. The germline gives CDR1 KGHSH, CDR2 LQKENI. CDR3 size: 16 residues.

The chain employs TRBV28 and TRBJ2-7, with D uncertain. Germline CDR1 reads MDHEN; CDR2 reads SYDVKM. CDR3 length equals 15 residues. V gave up 7 bases and J gave up 0 bases, with 16 bases separating them. The CDR3 nucleotides are TGTGCCAGCAATCCGGGCACGACCCCCTCCTACGAGCAGTACTTC. Its translation: CASNPGTTPSYEQYF.

The sample holds one count of this clonotype. V and J are TRBV14 and TRBJ2-7; TRBD1 matches 11 bases. The CDR3 sequence is 14 residues long. V lost 1 base and J lost 9; bases outside the gene matches: 5. Germline CDR1 is SGHDN and CDR2 is FVKESK. The CDR3, as DNA: TGTGCCAGCAGCCAAGGGACAGGGGGCGGTTGGCAGTACTTC. Protein sequence: CASSQGTGGGWQYF.

This chain uses TRBV24-1 with TRBJ2-1; possibly TRBD2 for D (6 bases). CDR1 and CDR2 (germline): KGHDR, SFDVKD. The CDR3 covers 14 residues. V dropped 5 bases and J dropped 2 bases, with 9 bases sitting between them. The CDR3 region is CATSVGGTYNEQFF. CDR3 in DNA: TGTGCCACCAGTGTCGGGGGTACCTACAATGAGCAGTTCTTC.

The gene calls are TRBV4-1 and TRBJ2-3; D possibly uses TRBD1 or TRBD2 (5 bases each). This CDR3 is 15 amino acids long. With 1 base removed from V and 5 bases from J, the gap between germline ends came to 13 bases. In germline, CDR1 is MGHRA, CDR2 YSYEKL. CDR3 protein: CASSQVAPGQDTQYF. CDR3 DNA: TGCGCCAGCAGCCAAGTAGCCCCGGGGCAAGATACGCAGTATTTT.

The rearrangement uses TRBV5-1 and TRBJ2-3, with 8 nucleotides matching TRBD1. Germline V gene sequence: CDR1 SGHRS, CDR2 YFSETQ. The CDR3 extends over 15 amino acids. Trimming cost V 4 bases and J 1 base; bases outside gene matches: 5. The CDR3 DNA reads TGCGCCAGCAGCCAGGACAGGGTTGGCACAGATACGCAGTATTTT. This codes for CASSQDRVGTDTQYF.

The rearrangement uses TRBV3-1 and TRBJ1-4, with 9 nucleotides matching TRBD1. The CDR3 contains 18 residues. V lost 0 bases, J lost 8 bases, and 13 bases stayed unmatched. The germline V gene has CDR1 LGHDT and CDR2 YNNKEL (reference sequence). CDR3 amino acids: CASSQDRRDRDATEKLFF. CDR3 sequence (DNA): TGTGCCAGCAGCCAAGATAGGAGGGACAGGGACGCTACGGAAAAACTGTTTTTT.

This clonotype was counted only a few times. The chain uses TRBV12-3 or TRBV12-4 and TRBJ2-7, with TRBD2 identical over 7 bases. The CDR3 spans 12 residues. With 8 bases clipped from V and 4 bases from J, the junction kept 5 bases outside the gene matches. This CDR3 reads CASRDYGYEQYF. The CDR3 DNA reads as TGTGCCAGCCGGGACTACGGTTACGAGCAGTACTTC.

V is TRBV21-1 and J is TRBJ2-5; the DNA was not compared with TRBD1, the D call given in the table. TRBV21-1 is tagged as a pseudogene. CDR3 length: 15 amino acids. CDR3 amino acids: CASSDKDRGGETQYF. CDR3 bases: TGTGCCAGCAGCGACAAGGACAGGGGAGGAGAGACCCAGTACTTC.

V gene TRBV12-3 or TRBV12-4 combines with J gene TRBJ1-2, with 9 bases that match TRBD1. V shed 5 bases, J shed 4 bases, and the junction held 2 bases outside the gene matches. The CDR3 is 13 residues long. CDR3 protein: CASSADRGYGYTF. CDR3 DNA sequence: TGTGCCAGCAGTGCGGACAGGGGCTATGGCTACACCTTC.

Concerning this clonotype: One end of the junction fails to match germline, which may point to a read error. The rearrangement joins TRBV28 to TRBJ1-1; the D is unclear. The CDR3 is 14 residues long. Germline V CDR1 and CDR2: MDHEN, SYDVKM. DNA of the CDR3: TGTGTCAGCAGTCACACTTGGGGAGGAACTGAAGCTTTCTTT. Translation: CVSSHTWGGTEAFF.

The gene calls are TRBV10-3 and TRBJ2-3; 8 positions agree with TRBD2. Germline values: CDR1 ENHRY, CDR2 SYGVKD. V dropped 8 bases and J dropped 0; count of bases not matched to a gene: 13. The CDR3 is 17 amino acids. The CDR3 is CAIRGLAGKYSTDTQYF. CDR3 nucleotide sequence: TGTGCCATCCGTGGCTTAGCGGGAAAATATAGCACAGATACGCAGTATTTT.